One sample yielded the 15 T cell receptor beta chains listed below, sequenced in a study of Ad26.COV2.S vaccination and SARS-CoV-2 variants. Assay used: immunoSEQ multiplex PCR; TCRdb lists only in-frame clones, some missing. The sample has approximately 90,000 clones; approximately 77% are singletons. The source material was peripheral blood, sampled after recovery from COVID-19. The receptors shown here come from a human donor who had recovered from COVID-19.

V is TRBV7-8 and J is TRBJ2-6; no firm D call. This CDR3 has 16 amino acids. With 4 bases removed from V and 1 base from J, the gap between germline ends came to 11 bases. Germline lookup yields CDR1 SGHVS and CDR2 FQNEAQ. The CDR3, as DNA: TGTGCCAGCAGCTCCGACACAGCTTCTGGGGCCAACGTCCTGACTTTC. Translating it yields CASSSDTASGANVLTF.

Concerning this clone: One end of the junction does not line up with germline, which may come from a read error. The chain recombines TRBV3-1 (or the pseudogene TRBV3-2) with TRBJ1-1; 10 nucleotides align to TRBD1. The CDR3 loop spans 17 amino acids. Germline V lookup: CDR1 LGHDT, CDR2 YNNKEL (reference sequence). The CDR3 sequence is CARSRGQGRGADTEAFF. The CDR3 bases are TGTGCCCGCAGCCGGGGACAGGGGCGGGGGGCGGACACTGAAGCTTTCTTT.

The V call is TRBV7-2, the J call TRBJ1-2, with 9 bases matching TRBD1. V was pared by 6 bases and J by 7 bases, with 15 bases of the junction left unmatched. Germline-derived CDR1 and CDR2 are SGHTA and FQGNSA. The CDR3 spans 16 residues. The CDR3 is CASRTGTGLYFSGYTF. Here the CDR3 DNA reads TGTGCCAGCAGAACCGGGACAGGGCTTTACTTTTCTGGCTACACCTTC.

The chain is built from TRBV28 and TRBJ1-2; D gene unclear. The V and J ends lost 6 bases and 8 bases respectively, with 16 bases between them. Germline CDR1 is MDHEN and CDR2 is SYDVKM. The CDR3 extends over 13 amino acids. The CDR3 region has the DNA TGTGCCAGCAGCCAAGACCCCTCCTACGGCTACACCTTC. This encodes CASSQDPSYGYTF.

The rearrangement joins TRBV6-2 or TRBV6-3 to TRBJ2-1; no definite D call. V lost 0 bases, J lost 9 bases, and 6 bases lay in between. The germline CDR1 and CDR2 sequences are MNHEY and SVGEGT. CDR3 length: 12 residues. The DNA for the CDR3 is TGTGCCAGCAGTTACTCGACCACTGAGCAGTTCTTC. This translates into CASSYSTTEQFF.

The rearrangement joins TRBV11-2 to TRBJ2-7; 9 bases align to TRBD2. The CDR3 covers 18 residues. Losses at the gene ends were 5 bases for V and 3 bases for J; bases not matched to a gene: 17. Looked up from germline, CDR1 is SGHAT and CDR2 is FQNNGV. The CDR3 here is CASSRGGGETSTGYEQYF. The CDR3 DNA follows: TGTGCCAGCAGCCGCGGGGGGGGAGAAACTAGCACCGGCTACGAGCAGTACTTC.

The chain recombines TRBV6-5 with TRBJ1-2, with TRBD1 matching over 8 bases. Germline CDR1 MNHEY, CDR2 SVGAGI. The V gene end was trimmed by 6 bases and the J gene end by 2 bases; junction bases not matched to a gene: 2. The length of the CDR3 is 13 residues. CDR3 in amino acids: CASSRDRNYGYTF. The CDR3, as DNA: TGTGCCAGCAGCCGGGACAGGAACTATGGCTACACCTTC.

The CDR3 sequence is CASSREEGSPEAFF. The CDR3 DNA follows: TGTGCCAGCTCCCGCGAGGAGGGGTCCCCCGAAGCTTTCTTT. The V and J genes are TRBV18 and TRBJ1-1; D possibly corresponds to TRBD1 (5 bases). V was clipped by 6 bases and J by 8 bases, with 19 bases between them. The CDR3 is 14 residues long. CDR1 is KGHSH, CDR2 LQKENI, per germline.

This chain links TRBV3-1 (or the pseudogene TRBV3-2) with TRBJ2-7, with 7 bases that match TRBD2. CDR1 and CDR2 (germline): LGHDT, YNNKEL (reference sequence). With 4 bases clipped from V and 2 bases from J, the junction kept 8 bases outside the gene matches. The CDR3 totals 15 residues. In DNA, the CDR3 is TGTGCCAGCAGCCCCCTGGCTAGCGGTACCTACGAGCAGTACTTC. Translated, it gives CASSPLASGTYEQYF.

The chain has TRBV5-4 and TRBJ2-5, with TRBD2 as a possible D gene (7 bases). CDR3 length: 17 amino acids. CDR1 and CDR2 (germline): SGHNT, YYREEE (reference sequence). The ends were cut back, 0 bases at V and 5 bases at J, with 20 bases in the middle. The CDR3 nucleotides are TGTGCCAGCAGCTTGGGCGGGGGTCTAGGGGGAAGGGAGACCCAGTACTTC. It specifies CASSLGGGLGGRETQYF. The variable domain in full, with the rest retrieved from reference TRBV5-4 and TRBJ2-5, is ETGVTQSPTHLIKTRGQQVTLRCSSQSGHNTVSWYQQALGQGPQFIFQYYREEENGRGNFPPRFSGLQFPNYSSELNVNALELDDSALYLCASSLGGGLGGRETQYFGPGTRLLVL.

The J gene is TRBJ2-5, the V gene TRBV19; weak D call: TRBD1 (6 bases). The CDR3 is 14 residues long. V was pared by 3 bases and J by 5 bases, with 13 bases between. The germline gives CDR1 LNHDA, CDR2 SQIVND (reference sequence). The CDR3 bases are TGTGCCAGTAGTATTAGACAGGCGGCGGAGACCCAGTACTTC. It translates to CASSIRQAAETQYF.

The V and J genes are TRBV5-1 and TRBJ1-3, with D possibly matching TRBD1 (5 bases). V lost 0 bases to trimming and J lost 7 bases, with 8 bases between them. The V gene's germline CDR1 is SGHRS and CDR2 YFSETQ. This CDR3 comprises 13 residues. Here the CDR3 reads CASSLGGENTIYF. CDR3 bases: TGCGCCAGCAGCTTGGGAGGGGAGAACACCATATATTTT.

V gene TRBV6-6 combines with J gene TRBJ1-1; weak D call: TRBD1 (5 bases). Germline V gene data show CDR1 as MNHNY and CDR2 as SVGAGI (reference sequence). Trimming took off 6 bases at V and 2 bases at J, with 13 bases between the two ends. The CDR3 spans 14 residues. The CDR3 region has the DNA TGTGCCAGCAGGGCGGGACCGATAAACACTGAAGCTTTCTTT. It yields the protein CASRAGPINTEAFF.

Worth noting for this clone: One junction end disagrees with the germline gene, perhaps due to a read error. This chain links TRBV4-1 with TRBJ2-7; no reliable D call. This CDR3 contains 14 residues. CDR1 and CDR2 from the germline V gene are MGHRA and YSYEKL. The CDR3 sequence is CASSQASELREQCF. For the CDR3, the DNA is TGCGCCAGCAGCCAAGCTAGTGAGCTGAGAGAGCAGTGCTTC.

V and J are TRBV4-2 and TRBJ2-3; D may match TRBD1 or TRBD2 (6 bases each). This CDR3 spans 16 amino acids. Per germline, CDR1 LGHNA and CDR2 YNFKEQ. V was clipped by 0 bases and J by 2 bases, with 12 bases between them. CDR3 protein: CASSQERGPYTDTQYF. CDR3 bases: TGTGCCAGCAGCCAAGAACGGGGGCCCTACACAGATACGCAGTATTTT.